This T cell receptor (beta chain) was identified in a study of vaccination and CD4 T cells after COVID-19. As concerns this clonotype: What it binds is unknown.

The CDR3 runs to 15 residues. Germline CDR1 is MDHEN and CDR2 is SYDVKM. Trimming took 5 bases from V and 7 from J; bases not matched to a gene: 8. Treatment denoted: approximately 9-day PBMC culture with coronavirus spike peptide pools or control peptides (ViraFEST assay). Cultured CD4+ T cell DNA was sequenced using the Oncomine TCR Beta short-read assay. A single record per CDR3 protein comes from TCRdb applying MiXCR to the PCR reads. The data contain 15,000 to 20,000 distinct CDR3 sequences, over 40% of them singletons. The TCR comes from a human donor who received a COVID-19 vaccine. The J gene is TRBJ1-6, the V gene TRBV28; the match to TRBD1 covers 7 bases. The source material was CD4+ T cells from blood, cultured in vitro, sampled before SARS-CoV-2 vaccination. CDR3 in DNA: TGTGCCAGCAGTGCGGTTGGACAGGCCAATTCACCCCTCCACTTT. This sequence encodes CASSAVGQANSPLHF. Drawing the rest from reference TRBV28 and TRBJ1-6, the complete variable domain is DVKVTQSSRYLVKRTGEKVFLECVQDMDHENMFWYRQDPGLGLRLIYFSYDVKMKEKGDIPEGYSVSREKKERFSLILESASTNQTSMYLCASSAVGQANSPLHFGNGTRLTVT.